The clone carrying this TCR beta chain was observed many times. Its target is not known. This sample is drawn from a study of CD8 T cells in ankylosing spondylitis. Study findings and constraints: A TCR beta motif of eight highly homologous variants appeared characteristic of ankylosing spondylitis blood.

Construction of TCR beta libraries was performed using quantitative 5'-RACE with molecular barcodes. TCRdb re-analysed the 5' RACE reads in MiXCR, keeping a single row per CDR3 protein. The sample has under 150,000 distinct CDR3 sequences, approximately 10% seen once. V lost 3 bases to trimming and J lost 1 base; unmatched junction nucleotides: 5. Germline V CDR1 and CDR2: SGHRS, YFSETQ. This CDR3 has 17 amino acids. The TCR sequence derives from a female donor with ankylosing spondylitis or in good health (not recorded which). V and J are TRBV5-1 and TRBJ2-1, with 12 bases identical to TRBD2. Source material: blood, either unsorted or a sorted T cell fraction (not recorded which). The CDR3 sequence is CASSYRTSGESYNEQFF. The CDR3 DNA reads as TGCGCCAGCAGCTACCGGACTAGCGGGGAGTCCTACAATGAGCAGTTCTTC.